These T cell receptor beta chains were read from a single sample in a study of identical twins. MiXCR, applied by TCRdb to the 5' RACE reads, yields one record per CDR3 protein. Found here are a few hundred thousand distinct CDR3 sequences, 9.6% of them singletons; the top ten hold around 3.1%. This sample also belongs to another study, concerning yellow fever vaccine responses in identical twins.

Sequenced: PBMCs. These receptors all come from a woman aged 18 to 35 in good health. Both conserved end residues are part of each CDR3. A D gene is named only where the DNA matches it firmly. Size is stated for part of the rows, as once, few or many counts, or as a class when the clone is expanded.

v_gene	abundance	j_gene	d_gene	CDR3aa	CDR3nt
TRBV9	many	TRBJ2-5	-	CASSPGGFQVQTQYF	TGTGCCAGCAGCCCTGGGGGCTTCCAGGTTCAGACCCAGTACTTC
TRBV6-4	-	TRBJ2-7	TRBD1	CASKGTGAYYEQYF	TGTGCCAGCAAAGGGACAGGGGCTTACTACGAGCAGTACTTC
TRBV7-8	-	TRBJ2-6	-	CASSLVRAGANVLTF	TGTGCCAGCAGCTTAGTTAGGGCTGGGGCCAACGTCCTGACTTTC
TRBV12-3/TRBV12-4	-	TRBJ1-1	-	CASSLALESEAFF	TGTGCCAGCAGTTTAGCGCTTGAGTCTGAAGCTTTCTTT
TRBV7-9	-	TRBJ2-1	-	CASSLRQGDYEQFF	TGTGCCAGCAGCTTAAGGCAGGGGGACTATGAGCAGTTCTTC
TRBV15	many	TRBJ2-7	-	CATSRSAGVIMYEQYF	TGTGCCACCAGCAGATCCGCAGGGGTGATAATGTACGAGCAGTACTTC
TRBV7-2	many	TRBJ1-5	-	CASSLRGDQPQHF	TGTGCCAGCAGCTTAAGGGGAGACCAGCCCCAGCATTTT
TRBV5-1	-	TRBJ2-1	TRBD2	CASGPTSQSGENNEQFF	TGCGCCAGCGGCCCGACTAGCCAGAGTGGGGAAAACAATGAGCAGTTCTTC
TRBV5-1	many	TRBJ2-7	TRBD1	CASSSGQRNYEQYF	TGCGCCAGCAGCTCGGGACAGAGAAACTACGAGCAGTACTTC
TRBV25-1	many	TRBJ2-1	-	CASRDYKYNEQFF	TGTGCCAGCAGGGACTACAAGTACAATGAGCAGTTCTTC
TRBV6-5	many	TRBJ2-5	-	CASRGPEETQYF	TGTGCCAGCAGGGGACCGGAAGAGACCCAGTACTTC
TRBV7-9	few	TRBJ2-2	TRBD1	CASSPQTGSTGELFF	TGTGCCAGCAGCCCGCAGACAGGGAGCACCGGGGAGCTGTTTTTT
TRBV28	many	TRBJ2-3	-	CATAPGGPDTQYF	TGTGCCACCGCCCCCGGGGGGCCAGATACGCAGTATTTT
TRBV29-1	many	TRBJ2-7	TRBD1	CSARQGLGEQYF	TGCAGCGCTAGACAGGGTTTGGGCGAGCAGTACTTC
TRBV20-1	many	TRBJ1-2	TRBD1	CSAKDLGQGDYGYTF	TGCAGTGCCAAAGACTTGGGACAGGGGGACTATGGCTACACCTTC
TRBV20-1	-	TRBJ2-5	TRBD2	CSASPGLAEETQYF	TGCAGTGCTAGCCCGGGACTAGCGGAAGAGACCCAGTACTTC
TRBV6-2/TRBV6-3	-	TRBJ2-7	-	CASSYPWQPGRQSTAEQYF	TGTGCCAGCAGTTACCCCTGGCAGCCCGGTCGACAGAGCACGGCTGAGCAGTACTTC
TRBV5-1	few	TRBJ2-3	-	CASSTPRQVGSPDTQYF	TGCGCCAGCAGTACTCCTAGACAGGTCGGAAGTCCAGATACGCAGTATTTT
TRBV20-1	many	TRBJ2-7	-	CSAEPGRLNGEQYF	TGCAGTGCTGAGCCGGGGCGCCTCAACGGCGAGCAGTACTTC
TRBV20-1	-	TRBJ2-7	TRBD1	CSATDRVADYEQYF	TGCAGTGCTACGGACAGGGTTGCGGATTACGAGCAGTACTTC
TRBV7-9	-	TRBJ2-3	-	CASSRWGPEASDTQYF	TGTGCCAGCAGCCGGTGGGGCCCCGAGGCGTCCGATACGCAGTATTTT
TRBV7-9	many	TRBJ2-5	TRBD2	CASSSRLAGVQETQYF	TGTGCCAGCAGCTCCCGACTAGCGGGGGTGCAAGAGACCCAGTACTTC
TRBV6-2/TRBV6-3	few	TRBJ1-1	-	CASRTGYTEAFF	TGTGCCAGCCGCACCGGGTACACTGAAGCTTTCTTT
TRBV5-1	few	TRBJ2-7	-	CASSLGEGLEQYF	TGCGCCAGCAGCTTGGGCGAGGGGCTCGAGCAGTACTTC
TRBV9	many	TRBJ2-3	TRBD2	CASSVSGRAVDTQYF	TGTGCCAGCAGCGTTAGCGGGAGGGCGGTGGATACGCAGTATTTT
TRBV4-3	-	TRBJ2-1	TRBD2	CASSPLVRGDYNEQFF	TGCGCCAGCAGCCCCCTCGTTCGGGGGGACTACAATGAGCAGTTCTTC
TRBV6-1	-	TRBJ2-4	-	CASGAKNIQYF	TGTGCCAGCGGAGCCAAAAACATTCAGTACTTC
TRBV7-2	many	TRBJ2-3	TRBD2	CASNLAGGPDTQYF	TGTGCCAGCAACTTAGCGGGAGGGCCAGATACGCAGTATTTT